Each of the 3 T cell receptor beta chains below was sequenced from the same sample in a study of beta chain features in type 1 diabetes. Sequencing targeted expressed TCRB transcripts, as all isolated RNA had been reverse transcribed. Using immunoSEQ multiplex PCR, the repertoire was profiled, and TCRdb retains in-frame clones only, with some absent. This table holds some 400,000 clones, roughly 15% found once. Sequencing was performed on naive CD4+ T cells from blood. The receptors shown here come from a woman aged 18-29 years in good health.

This clone was observed a handful of times. The chain links TRBV2 to TRBJ2-1; 7 nucleotides align to TRBD2. The V gene end was trimmed by 10 bases and the J gene end by 4 bases; junction bases not matched to a gene: 16. CDR3 length: 16 amino acids. The germline V gene encodes CDR1 SNHLY and CDR2 FYNNEI. As DNA, the CDR3 is TGTGCCACCTTAAAGGACTACGCTAGCGGTTACAATGAGCAGTTCTTC. Amino acid sequence: CATLKDYASGYNEQFF.

This clone was counted a few times. The chain uses TRBV7-9 and TRBJ1-2; D gene ambiguous. The germline V gene encodes CDR1 SEHNR and CDR2 FQNEAQ (reference sequence). This CDR3 comprises 10 residues. V was pared by 7 bases and J by 6 bases, with 6 bases between. CDR3 sequence: CASTGNGYTF. CDR3 nucleotides: TGTGCCAGCACCGGGAATGGCTACACCTTC.

This chain uses TRBV30 with TRBJ2-7, with 13 bases lining up with TRBD2. The trim removed 5 bases at V and 6 bases at J, leaving 10 bases unmatched. Germline CDR1 is GTSNPN and CDR2 is SVGIG (reference sequence). The CDR3 totals 15 residues. The CDR3 coding sequence is TGTGCCTGGTGGGACAGGAGGACTAGCGGGAGCGAGCAGTACTTC. The encoded protein is CAWWDRRTSGSEQYF.